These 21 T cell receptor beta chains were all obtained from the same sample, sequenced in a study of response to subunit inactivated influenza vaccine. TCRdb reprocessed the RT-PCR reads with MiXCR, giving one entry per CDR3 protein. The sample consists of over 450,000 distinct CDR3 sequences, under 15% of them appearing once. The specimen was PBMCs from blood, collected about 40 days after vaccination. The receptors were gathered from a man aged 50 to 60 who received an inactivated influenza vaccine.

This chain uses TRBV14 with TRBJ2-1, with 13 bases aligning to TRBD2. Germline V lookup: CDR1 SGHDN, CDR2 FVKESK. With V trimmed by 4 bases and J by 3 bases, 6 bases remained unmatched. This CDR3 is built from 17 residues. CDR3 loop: CASSLRTSGSFYNEQFF. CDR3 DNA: TGTGCCAGCAGCCTCAGGACTAGCGGGAGTTTCTACAATGAGCAGTTCTTC. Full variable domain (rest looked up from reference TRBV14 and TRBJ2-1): EAGVTQFPSHSVIEKGQTVTLRCDPISGHDNLYWYRRVMGKEIKFLLHFVKESKQDESGMPNNRFLAERTGGTYSTLKVQPAELEDSGVYFCASSLRTSGSFYNEQFFGPGTRLTVL.

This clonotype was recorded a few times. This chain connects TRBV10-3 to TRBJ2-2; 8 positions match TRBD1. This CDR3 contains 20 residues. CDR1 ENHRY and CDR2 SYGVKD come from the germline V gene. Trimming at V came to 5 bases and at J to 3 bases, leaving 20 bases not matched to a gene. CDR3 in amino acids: CAISSSGGARLFLDTGELFF. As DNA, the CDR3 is TGTGCCATCAGTTCATCAGGGGGCGCGAGGCTTTTTCTGGACACCGGGGAGCTGTTTTTT.

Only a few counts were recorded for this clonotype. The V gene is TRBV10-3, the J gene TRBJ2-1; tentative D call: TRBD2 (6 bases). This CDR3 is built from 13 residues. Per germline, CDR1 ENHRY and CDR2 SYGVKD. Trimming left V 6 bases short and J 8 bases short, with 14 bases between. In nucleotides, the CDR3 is TGTGCCATCAGGTCGGGAGCGCTGGATGAGCAGTTCTTC. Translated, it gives CAIRSGALDEQFF.

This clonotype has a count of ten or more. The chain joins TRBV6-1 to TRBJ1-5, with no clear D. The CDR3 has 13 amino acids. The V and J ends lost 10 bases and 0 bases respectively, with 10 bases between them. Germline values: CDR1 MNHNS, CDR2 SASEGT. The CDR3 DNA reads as TGTGCCACTCGGCGGAGTAGCAATCAGCCCCAGCATTTT. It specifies CATRRSSNQPQHF.

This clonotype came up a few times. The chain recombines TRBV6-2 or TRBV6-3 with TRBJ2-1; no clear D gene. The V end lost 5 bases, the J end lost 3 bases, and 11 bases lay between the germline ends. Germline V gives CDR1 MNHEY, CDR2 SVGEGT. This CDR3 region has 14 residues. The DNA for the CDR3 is TGTGCCAGCAGTCGGCAACAGTTCTACAATGAGCAGTTCTTC. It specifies CASSRQQFYNEQFF.

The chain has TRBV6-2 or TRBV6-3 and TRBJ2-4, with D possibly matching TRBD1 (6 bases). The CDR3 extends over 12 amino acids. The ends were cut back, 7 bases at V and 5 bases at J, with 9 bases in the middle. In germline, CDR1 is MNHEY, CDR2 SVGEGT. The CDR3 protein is CASTQGENIQYF. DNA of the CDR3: TGTGCCAGCACACAGGGCGAAAACATTCAGTACTTC.

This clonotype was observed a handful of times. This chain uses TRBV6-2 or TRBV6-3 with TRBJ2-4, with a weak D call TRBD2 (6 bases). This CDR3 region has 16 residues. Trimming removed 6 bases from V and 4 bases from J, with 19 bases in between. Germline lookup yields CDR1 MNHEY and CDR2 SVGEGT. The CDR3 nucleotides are TGTGCCAGCAGAGGTTTTCAGTGGGGGGTAAAAAACATTCAGTACTTC. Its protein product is CASRGFQWGVKNIQYF.

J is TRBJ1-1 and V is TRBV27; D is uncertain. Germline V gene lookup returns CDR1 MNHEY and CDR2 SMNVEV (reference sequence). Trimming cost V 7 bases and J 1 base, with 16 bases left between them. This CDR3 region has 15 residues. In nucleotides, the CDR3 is TGTGCCAGCACCCCCCGTGGCAGTTGGAACACTGAAGCTTTCTTT. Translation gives CASTPRGSWNTEAFF.

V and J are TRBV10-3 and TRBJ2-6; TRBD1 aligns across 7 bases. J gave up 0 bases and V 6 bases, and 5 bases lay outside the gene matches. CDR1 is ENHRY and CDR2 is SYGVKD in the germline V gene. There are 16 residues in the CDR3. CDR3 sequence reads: CAISPTGYSGANVLTF. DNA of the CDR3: TGTGCCATCAGCCCGACAGGGTACTCTGGGGCCAACGTCCTGACTTTC.

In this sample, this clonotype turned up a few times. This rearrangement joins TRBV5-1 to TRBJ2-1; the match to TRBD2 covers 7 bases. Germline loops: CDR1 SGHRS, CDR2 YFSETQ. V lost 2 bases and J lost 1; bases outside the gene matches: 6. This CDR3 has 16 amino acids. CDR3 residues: CASSFGGGLSYNEQFF. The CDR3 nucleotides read TGCGCCAGCAGCTTTGGCGGGGGACTTTCCTACAATGAGCAGTTCTTC.

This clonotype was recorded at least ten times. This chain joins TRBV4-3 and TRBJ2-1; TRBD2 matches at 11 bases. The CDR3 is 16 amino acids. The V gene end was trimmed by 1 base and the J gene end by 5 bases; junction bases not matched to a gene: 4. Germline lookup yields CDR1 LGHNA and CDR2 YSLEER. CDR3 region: CASSQAETSGNNEQFF. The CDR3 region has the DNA TGCGCCAGCAGCCAAGCGGAGACTAGCGGGAACAATGAGCAGTTCTTC.

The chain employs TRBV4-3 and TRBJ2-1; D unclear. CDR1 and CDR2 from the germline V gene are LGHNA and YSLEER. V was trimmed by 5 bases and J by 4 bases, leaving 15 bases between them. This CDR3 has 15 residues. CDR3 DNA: TGCGCCAGCAGCGCCTTTATTACTGATTACAATGAGCAGTTCTTC. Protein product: CASSAFITDYNEQFF.

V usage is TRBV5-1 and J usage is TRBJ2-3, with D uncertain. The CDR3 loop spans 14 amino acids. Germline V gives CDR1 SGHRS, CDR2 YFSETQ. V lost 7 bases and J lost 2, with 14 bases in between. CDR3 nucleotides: TGCGCCAGCGGTTCGGACGGATCCACAGATACGCAGTATTTT. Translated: CASGSDGSTDTQYF.

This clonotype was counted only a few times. The CDR3: CASRAQTSTDTQYF. In DNA form, the CDR3 reads TGTGCCAGCAGGGCCCAAACTAGCACAGATACGCAGTATTTT. The chain couples TRBV7-2 to TRBJ2-3; no firm D call. V was trimmed by 6 bases and J by 0 bases, leaving 10 bases between them. The germline CDR1 and CDR2 sequences are SGHTA and FQGNSA. The CDR3 consists of 14 residues. The whole variable domain, filled in from reference TRBV7-2 and TRBJ2-3, reads GAGVSQSPSNKVTEKGKDVELRCDPISGHTALYWYRQSLGQGLEFLIYFQGNSAPDKSGLPSDRFSAERTGGSVSTLTIQRTQQEDSAVYLCASRAQTSTDTQYFGPGTRLTVL.

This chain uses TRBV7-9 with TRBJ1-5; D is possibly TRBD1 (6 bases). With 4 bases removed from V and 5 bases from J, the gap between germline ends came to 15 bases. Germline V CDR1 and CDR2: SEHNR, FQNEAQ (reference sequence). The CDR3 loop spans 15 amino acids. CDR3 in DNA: TGTGCCAGCAGCTCTACCCGGGACACCTATCAGCCCCAGCATTTT. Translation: CASSSTRDTYQPQHF.

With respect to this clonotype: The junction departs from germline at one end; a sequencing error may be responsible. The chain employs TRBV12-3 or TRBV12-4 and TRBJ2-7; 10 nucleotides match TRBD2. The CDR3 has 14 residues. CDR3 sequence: CASSLAGAGFEQYF. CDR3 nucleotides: TGTGCCAGCAGTCTAGCGGGGGCCGGGTTCGAGCAGTACTTC.

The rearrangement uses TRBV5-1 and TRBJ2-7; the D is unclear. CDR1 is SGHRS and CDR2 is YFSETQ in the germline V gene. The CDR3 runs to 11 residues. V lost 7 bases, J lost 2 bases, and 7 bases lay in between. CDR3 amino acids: CASGSAYEQYF. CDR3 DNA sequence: TGCGCCAGCGGCTCAGCCTACGAGCAGTACTTC.

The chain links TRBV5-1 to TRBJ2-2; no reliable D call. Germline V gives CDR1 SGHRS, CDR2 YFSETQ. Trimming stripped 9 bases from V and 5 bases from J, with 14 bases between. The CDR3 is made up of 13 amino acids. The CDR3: CATRGVVTGELFF. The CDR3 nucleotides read TGCGCCACAAGAGGAGTGGTAACCGGGGAGCTGTTTTTT.

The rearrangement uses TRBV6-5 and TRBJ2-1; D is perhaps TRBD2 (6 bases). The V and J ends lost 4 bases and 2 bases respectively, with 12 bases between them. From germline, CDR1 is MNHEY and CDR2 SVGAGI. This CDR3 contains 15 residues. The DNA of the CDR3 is TGTGCCAGCAGTTTTCGGGACTCTACCTACAATGAGCAGTTCTTC. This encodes CASSFRDSTYNEQFF.

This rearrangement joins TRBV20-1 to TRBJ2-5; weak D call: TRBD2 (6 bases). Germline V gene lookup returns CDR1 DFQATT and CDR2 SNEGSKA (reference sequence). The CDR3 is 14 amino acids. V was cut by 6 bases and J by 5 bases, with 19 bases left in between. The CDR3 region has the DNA TGCAGTGCCATTCGAGCGGGTTACCGGGAGACCCAGTACTTC. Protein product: CSAIRAGYRETQYF.

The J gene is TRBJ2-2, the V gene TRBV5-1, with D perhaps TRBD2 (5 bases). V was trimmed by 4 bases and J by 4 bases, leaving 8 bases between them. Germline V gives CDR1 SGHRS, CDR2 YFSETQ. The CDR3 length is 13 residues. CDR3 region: CASSAGPTGELFF. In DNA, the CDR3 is TGCGCCAGCAGCGCGGGCCCCACCGGGGAGCTGTTTTTT.